This T cell receptor (beta chain) was found in a study of blood T cell repertoires in COVID-19. The wider study: Both acute and convalescent COVID-19 samples were obtained from the United States, Italy and Spain.

CDR3 length: 13 residues. V was pared by 8 bases and J by 0 bases, with 3 bases of the junction left unmatched. Libraries were prepared by immunoSEQ multiplex PCR; TCRdb keeps only in-frame clonotypes and omits some of them. The repertoire consists of some 350,000 clones, with under 95% occurring once and the leading ten covering less than 3.5%. Sequences were obtained from peripheral blood. The chain employs TRBV12-3 or TRBV12-4 and TRBJ1-1; 7 bases are shared with TRBD1. This clonotype was obtained from a woman aged 18-35 years who had recovered from COVID-19. The CDR3: CASRQGLNTEAFF. The DNA for the CDR3 is TGTGCCAGCCGACAGGGTTTGAACACTGAAGCTTTCTTT.